The source of this T cell receptor beta chain is a study of blood T cells in healthy people across ages. Overall study results and limits: Unknown CMV status may confound age-related changes in expanded clones. Aged donors had fewer naive CD4+ cells and lower diversity than long-lived donors. A conclusive naive versus antigen-experienced comparison was prevented by the unsorted PBMCs. Getting older went along with TCR beta diversity per million T cells dropping roughly linearly.

A sample-barcoded 5' primer and a J-beta primer mix were used in a second PCR of roughly 7 to 12 cycles. TCRdb independently ran MiXCR on the 5' RACE reads; one entry per CDR3 protein. This sample has 1,800,000 or so distinct CDR3 sequences, with roughly two fifths found just once. This clonotype was found many times. What it recognizes is unknown. The CDR3 length is 18 residues. Trimming took off 2 bases at V and 0 bases at J, with 14 bases between the two ends. The germline gives CDR1 SGHTA, CDR2 FQGNSA. The sample comprised blood. This receptor was identified in a human donor in good health. The chain carries TRBV7-2 and TRBJ2-6, with D hard to call. For the CDR3, the DNA is TGTGCCAGCAGCTTAAGGTTTCAGGCTCTCTCTGGGGCCAACGTCCTGACTTTC. It yields the protein CASSLRFQALSGANVLTF.